The 24 T cell receptor beta chains listed next were all sequenced from one sample in a study of CD4+ T cells in melanoma. Clones were read by immunoSEQ multiplex PCR, and TCRdb kept only the in-frame ones, dropping some. The table shows fewer than 20,000 clones, with more than 65% occurring only once. The sample consisted of cells from a culture (not recorded whether cultured in vitro). These receptors were taken from a human donor with melanoma.

The CDR3 region is CASSRGLAGGLSSYEQYF. CDR3 DNA: TGTGCCAGCAGCCGGGGACTAGCGGGGGGCTTAAGCTCCTACGAGCAGTACTTC. J is TRBJ2-7 and V is TRBV2; 15 positions match TRBD2. Germline-derived CDR1 and CDR2 are SNHLY and FYNNEI. The CDR3 is made up of 18 amino acids. V was clipped by 6 bases and J by 0 bases; unmatched bases: 9. The full variable domain, in which reference TRBV2 and TRBJ2-7 provide the parts outside the CDR3, is EPEVTQTPSHQVTQMGQEVILRCVPISNHLYFYWYRQILGQKVEFLVSFYNNEISEKSEIFDDQFSVERPDGSNFTLKIRSTKLEDSAMYFCASSRGLAGGLSSYEQYFGPGTRLTVT.

This chain joins TRBV2 and TRBJ2-7, with a weak D call TRBD2 (7 bases). The CDR3 extends over 13 amino acids. Germline CDR1 SNHLY, CDR2 FYNNEI. V gave up 7 bases and J gave up 2 bases, with 12 bases separating them. CDR3 sequence: CASTGGLTYEQYF. CDR3 DNA sequence: TGTGCCAGCACGGGGGGCCTAACCTACGAGCAGTACTTC.

This clone was observed a single time. The rearrangement uses TRBV9 and TRBJ1-1, with D possibly matching TRBD1 (5 bases). CDR1 SGDLS and CDR2 YYNGEE come from the germline V gene. Trimming took off 3 bases at V and 1 base at J, with 7 bases between the two ends. This CDR3 contains 13 residues. The CDR3, as DNA: TGTGCCAGCAGCGAACAGGAGAACACTGAAGCTTTCTTT. Translated, it gives CASSEQENTEAFF.

The chain has TRBV19 and TRBJ1-5; weak D call: TRBD1 (5 bases). With 7 bases removed from V and 1 base from J, the gap between germline ends came to 11 bases. Germline CDR1 is LNHDA and CDR2 is SQIVND (reference sequence). The CDR3 has 14 amino acids. In DNA form, the CDR3 reads TGTGCCAGTACCCCAGGGTTGAGCAATCAGCCCCAGCATTTT. Its translation is CASTPGLSNQPQHF. Combining the CDR3 with reference TRBV19 and TRBJ1-5 gives the whole variable domain DGGITQSPKYLFRKEGQNVTLSCEQNLNHDAMYWYRQDPGQGLRLIYYSQIVNDFQKGDIAEGYSVSREKKESFPLTVTSAQKNPTAFYLCASTPGLSNQPQHFGDGTRLSIL.

The V gene is TRBV19, the J gene TRBJ2-6; D may be TRBD1 (6 bases). This CDR3 region has 17 residues. Trimming stripped 7 bases from V and 4 bases from J, with 20 bases between. Germline V gene sequence: CDR1 LNHDA, CDR2 SQIVND (reference sequence). CDR3 residues: CASTVHRAGFGANVLTF. The CDR3 DNA is TGTGCCAGTACCGTACACAGGGCGGGCTTCGGGGCCAACGTCCTGACTTTC.

The J gene is TRBJ1-6, the V gene TRBV7-9; 9 bases align to TRBD1. The germline CDR1 and CDR2 sequences are SEHNR and FQNEAQ (reference sequence). The CDR3 extends over 15 amino acids. V lost 5 bases, J lost 10 bases, and 9 bases stayed unmatched. As DNA, the CDR3 is TGTGCCAGCAGCCACTGGGACAGGGAGGGATCACCCCTCCACTTT. Translation gives CASSHWDREGSPLHF.

The chain recombines TRBV5-1 with TRBJ1-1; weak D call: TRBD1 (6 bases). The CDR3 runs 16 residues. V lost 0 bases, J lost 0 bases, and 12 bases lay in between. CDR1 is SGHRS and CDR2 is YFSETQ in the germline V gene. CDR3 nucleotides: TGCGCCAGCAGCTTGGGGACGGGGGCGATGAACACTGAAGCTTTCTTT. Translating gives CASSLGTGAMNTEAFF.

The chain has TRBV10-3 and TRBJ1-2; TRBD1 matches at 9 bases. The CDR3 extends over 12 amino acids. V lost 8 bases to trimming and J lost 8 bases; unmatched junction nucleotides: 6. Germline V CDR1 and CDR2: ENHRY, SYGVKD. CDR3 region: CAISGTGRGYTF. In DNA form, the CDR3 reads TGTGCCATCTCCGGGACAGGGAGGGGCTACACCTTC.

The chain combines TRBV19 with TRBJ1-5; D is perhaps TRBD1 (5 bases). Trimming pared 6 bases from V and 0 bases from J, leaving 21 bases between. Per the germline V gene, CDR1 is LNHDA and CDR2 is SQIVND (reference sequence). There are 18 residues in the CDR3. CDR3 nucleotide sequence: TGTGCCAGTAGCGAAGAGTGGGGGTTGGACTCTAGCAATCAGCCCCAGCATTTT. Translation gives CASSEEWGLDSSNQPQHF.

The chain has TRBV30 and TRBJ1-6, with TRBD1 identical over 8 bases. V lost 8 bases, J lost 0 bases, and 12 bases stayed unmatched. The CDR3 consists of 17 residues. Germline CDR1 is GTSNPN and CDR2 is SVGIG (reference sequence). CDR3 in amino acids: CAGMYRDRSSYNSPLHF. The CDR3, as DNA: TGTGCCGGAATGTACCGGGACAGGAGCTCCTATAATTCACCCCTCCACTTT. Full variable domain (rest looked up from reference TRBV30 and TRBJ1-6): SQTIHQWPATLVQPVGSPLSLECTVEGTSNPNLYWYRQAAGRGLQLLFYSVGIGQISSEVPQNLSASRPQDRQFILSSKKLLLSDSGFYLCAGMYRDRSSYNSPLHFGNGTRLTVT.

The gene calls are TRBV20-1 and TRBJ2-3; D unresolved. The germline V gene encodes CDR1 DFQATT and CDR2 SNEGSKA (reference sequence). V gave up 0 bases and J gave up 6 bases, with 4 bases separating them. This CDR3 has 11 amino acids. The CDR3 DNA reads TGCAGTGCTAGAGATCGGGATACGCAGTATTTT. Translating it yields CSARDRDTQYF.

The chain employs TRBV21-1 and TRBJ2-7; TRBD2 was called by the table and not checked on the DNA. TRBV21-1 is termed a pseudogene. The CDR3 consists of 18 residues. The CDR3 bases are TGTGCCAGCAGCAAAGCGCTCTGGAGCGGGACATGCTCCTACGAGCAGTACTTC. Protein: CASSKALWSGTCSYEQYF.

The rearrangement uses TRBV11-2 and TRBJ2-7; D is perhaps TRBD1 or TRBD2 (5 bases each). The V and J ends lost 4 bases and 3 bases respectively, with 13 bases between them. Germline CDR1 SGHAT, CDR2 FQNNGV. The CDR3 consists of 14 residues. This CDR3 reads CASSSGRQGYEQYF. As DNA, the CDR3 is TGTGCCAGCAGCTCGGGACGGCAGGGCTACGAGCAGTACTTC. Filled out from reference TRBV11-2 and TRBJ2-7, the complete variable domain reads EAGVAQSPRYKIIEKRQSVAFWCNPISGHATLYWYQQILGQGPKLLIQFQNNGVVDDSQLPKDRFSAERLKGVDSTLKIQPAKLEDSAVYLCASSSGRQGYEQYFGPGTRLTVT.

The genes are TRBV6-5 and TRBJ1-1; D is possibly TRBD1 (5 bases). Trimming took off 2 bases at V and 7 bases at J, with 11 bases between the two ends. Germline CDR1 MNHEY, CDR2 SVGAGI. The CDR3 has 13 amino acids. This chain's CDR3 is CASSYGGGSEAFF. In nucleotides, the CDR3 is TGTGCCAGCAGTTACGGTGGGGGGAGTGAAGCTTTCTTT.

CDR3 loop: CASSPNPAGETQYF. CDR3 coding DNA: TGCGCCAGCAGCCCTAACCCGGCCGGAGAGACCCAGTACTTC. This chain joins TRBV5-1 and TRBJ2-5; D is undetermined. Germline CDR1 SGHRS, CDR2 YFSETQ. Trimming took 4 bases from V and 4 from J, leaving 14 bases between them. The CDR3 has 14 amino acids.

This clone appeared a single time. The V gene is TRBV7-8, the J gene TRBJ2-4, with D unresolved. The CDR3 extends over 11 amino acids. Germline assignment: CDR1 SGHVS and CDR2 FQNEAQ. V lost 4 bases, J lost 12 bases, and 10 bases lay in between. DNA of the CDR3: TGTGCCAGCAGCTCGGCGAGAACTCAGTACTTC. Residues: CASSSARTQYF.

The J gene is TRBJ1-6, the V gene TRBV30; a weak D match, TRBD1 (6 bases). This CDR3 has 15 residues. V lost 2 bases to trimming and J lost 9 bases, with 17 bases between them. In germline, CDR1 is GTSNPN, CDR2 SVGIG (reference sequence). Written as DNA, the CDR3 is TGTGCCTGGAGTTCCCCGGCGGGGGCGACTTCACCCCTCCACTTT. This gives the protein CAWSSPAGATSPLHF.

The gene calls are TRBV5-1 and TRBJ1-3; 8 bases align to TRBD1. Germline lookup yields CDR1 SGHRS and CDR2 YFSETQ. This CDR3 has 17 amino acids. With V trimmed by 4 bases and J by 0 bases, 9 bases remained unmatched. CDR3 nucleotide sequence: TGCGCCAGCAGCCTGGCGGGACAGGCGAGCTCTGGAAACACCATATATTTT. Translated: CASSLAGQASSGNTIYF.

The chain combines TRBV4-1 with TRBJ2-3; no firm D call. Trimming shortened V by 0 bases and J by 1 base, and 5 bases separated the two germline ends. There are 14 residues in the CDR3. Looked up from germline, CDR1 is MGHRA and CDR2 is YSYEKL. The DNA of the CDR3 is TGCGCCAGCAGCCAAGATAGGGGCACAGATACGCAGTATTTT. Its translation: CASSQDRGTDTQYF.

The chain combines TRBV6-5 with TRBJ2-3, with 10 bases identical to TRBD2. The ends lost 2 bases at V and 2 bases at J; junction bases unmatched: 4. The germline CDR1 and CDR2 sequences are MNHEY and SVGAGI. The CDR3 is 16 residues long. CDR3 bases: TGTGCCAGCAGTTACCTAGCGGGGGTATACACAGATACGCAGTATTTT. Its translation is CASSYLAGVYTDTQYF.

V usage is TRBV5-1 and J usage is TRBJ2-1; no definite D call. With 3 bases removed from V and 3 bases from J, the gap between germline ends came to 7 bases. This CDR3 contains 13 residues. CDR1 is SGHRS and CDR2 is YFSETQ in the germline V gene. The CDR3 DNA reads as TGCGCCAGCAGCTCGACTGGCTACAATGAGCAGTTCTTC. It encodes CASSSTGYNEQFF.

The chain couples TRBV7-9 to TRBJ2-3, with 10 bases that match TRBD2. CDR3 length: 15 residues. Per the germline V gene, CDR1 is SEHNR and CDR2 is FQNEAQ (reference sequence). The V gene end was trimmed by 3 bases and the J gene end by 5 bases; junction bases not matched to a gene: 5. CDR3: CASSFTSGVGDTQYF. The CDR3 nucleotides read TGTGCCAGCAGCTTCACTAGCGGGGTGGGAGATACGCAGTATTTT.

This clone was observed a handful of times. The rearrangement links TRBV4-2 to TRBJ1-2; 7 bases match TRBD1. Per the germline V gene, CDR1 is LGHNA and CDR2 is YNFKEQ. J was trimmed by 3 bases and V by 1 base; bases with no gene match: 11. This CDR3 comprises 17 residues. The CDR3 is CASSQAADRQGYYGYTF. The CDR3 nucleotides read TGTGCCAGCAGCCAAGCGGCGGACCGACAGGGATACTATGGCTACACCTTC.

The chain uses TRBV6-1 and TRBJ1-2, with a weak D call TRBD1 (5 bases). The CDR3 runs 15 residues. CDR1 is MNHNS and CDR2 is SASEGT in the germline V gene. V lost 4 bases and J lost 4, with 16 bases in between. The CDR3 loop reads CASSARRDSPYGYTF. The CDR3 DNA is TGTGCCAGCAGTGCTCGCAGGGATAGTCCCTATGGCTACACCTTC.